The 20 T cell receptor beta chains given below trace back to one sample, sequenced in a study of human T cells and chemical hapten exposure. Noted time point: pre-sensitization, week 0. The sample's treatment: therapeutic diphenylcyclopropenone sensitization with weekly scalp DPC. Each CDR3 protein is one row after TCRdb ran MiXCR on the RACE reads. This sample has about 380,000 distinct CDR3 sequences, with approximately 5% found just once. The input for sequencing was whole blood, taken in connection with sensitization to the hapten diphenylcyclopropenone (DPC). All receptors derive from a woman between 45 and 65 years old with alopecia areata. Some clones in this sample may be carry-over from other donors' samples.

Ten or more counts support this clonotype. The chain is built from TRBV7-2 and TRBJ1-4; D is possibly TRBD1 (5 bases). With 4 bases removed from V and 8 bases from J, the gap between germline ends came to 11 bases. The CDR3 length is 13 residues. Germline CDR1 and CDR2: SGHTA and FQGNSA. As DNA, the CDR3 is TGTGCCAGCAGCTACGGGGCGGACGAAAAACTGTTTTTT. This encodes CASSYGADEKLFF.

At least ten counts were recorded for this clonotype. The J gene is TRBJ2-2, the V gene TRBV7-2; D uncertain. This CDR3 region has 12 residues. CDR1 and CDR2 from the germline V gene are SGHTA and FQGNSA. V was clipped by 6 bases and J by 4 bases, with 6 bases between them. CDR3: CASRAFTGELFF. DNA of the CDR3: TGTGCCAGCAGGGCATTCACCGGGGAGCTGTTTTTT.

J is TRBJ1-1 and V is TRBV7-9; 7 positions agree with TRBD1. Germline V gene sequence: CDR1 SEHNR, CDR2 FQNEAQ (reference sequence). The CDR3 contains 14 residues. V shed 1 base, J shed 4 bases, and the junction held 3 bases outside the gene matches. The CDR3 DNA reads TGTGCCAGCAGCTTAGAGGGGGCAAGCACTGAAGCTTTCTTT. Amino acid sequence: CASSLEGASTEAFF.

This clonotype was detected a few times. The CDR3 protein is CASSRGTNEKLFF. The CDR3 DNA is TGTGCCAGCAGTAGAGGAACTAATGAAAAACTGTTTTTT. The J gene is TRBJ1-4, the V gene TRBV2; D gene unclear. V lost 5 bases and J lost 1, with 5 bases in between. Germline V gives CDR1 SNHLY, CDR2 FYNNEI. This CDR3 is 13 amino acids long. Drawing the rest from reference TRBV2 and TRBJ1-4, the complete variable domain is EPEVTQTPSHQVTQMGQEVILRCVPISNHLYFYWYRQILGQKVEFLVSFYNNEISEKSEIFDDQFSVERPDGSNFTLKIRSTKLEDSAMYFCASSRGTNEKLFFGSGTQLSVL.

The chain carries TRBV7-8 and TRBJ1-4; D remains ambiguous. Trimming left V 5 bases short and J 8 bases short, with 15 bases between. This CDR3 has 14 amino acids. The germline V gene encodes CDR1 SGHVS and CDR2 FQNEAQ. The CDR3 region has the DNA TGTGCCAGCAGCCCTCGTGAGTTGTCGGAAAAACTGTTTTTT. Translated, it gives CASSPRELSEKLFF.

This chain uses TRBV9 with TRBJ2-1; 7 nucleotides align to TRBD1. Trimming cost V 3 bases and J 7 bases; bases outside gene matches: 16. From germline, CDR1 is SGDLS and CDR2 YYNGEE. The CDR3 runs 17 residues. The CDR3 DNA reads TGTGCCAGCAGCGGGAGCCCCGACAGGGTAGGGGTGAATGAGCAGTTCTTC. It translates to CASSGSPDRVGVNEQFF.

The chain employs TRBV6-2 or TRBV6-3 and TRBJ1-1, with D uncertain. Germline V gives CDR1 MNHEY, CDR2 SVGEGT. The CDR3 spans 12 residues. Trimming removed 7 bases from V and 0 bases from J, with 6 bases in between. The CDR3: CASTKVNTEAFF. The CDR3 DNA reads as TGTGCCAGCACTAAGGTGAACACTGAAGCTTTCTTT.

This clonotype has a handful of counts. This chain links TRBV20-1 with TRBJ2-3; D is unclear. Germline CDR1 DFQATT, CDR2 SNEGSKA (reference sequence). The germline V and J ends were trimmed by 6 bases and 2 bases, with 12 bases remaining between them. This CDR3 has 13 amino acids. The CDR3 spells CSAQSVPTDTQYF. CDR3 bases: TGCAGTGCGCAGTCAGTCCCCACAGATACGCAGTATTTT.

This clonotype occurred many times. The V and J genes are TRBV6-2 or TRBV6-3 and TRBJ2-7; 7 bases line up with TRBD2. The CDR3 spans 16 residues. The V segment lost 2 bases and the J segment 3 bases; nucleotides outside the gene matches: 10. Germline CDR1 is MNHEY and CDR2 is SVGEGT. The CDR3 nucleotides are TGTGCCAGCAGTTACGTAGGGGCGACTAGCTACTACGAGCAGTACTTC. This translates into CASSYVGATSYYEQYF.

The chain recombines TRBV28 with TRBJ2-7; 9 bases agree with TRBD1. Germline CDR1 is MDHEN and CDR2 is SYDVKM. Losses at the gene ends were 8 bases for V and 2 bases for J; bases not matched to a gene: 4. CDR3 length equals 13 residues. The CDR3 nucleotides read TGTGCCAGCCTACAGGGGGCCCCCTACGAGCAGTACTTC. Its translation is CASLQGAPYEQYF. The whole variable domain, remainder taken from reference TRBV28 and TRBJ2-7, is DVKVTQSSRYLVKRTGEKVFLECVQDMDHENMFWYRQDPGLGLRLIYFSYDVKMKEKGDIPEGYSVSREKKERFSLILESASTNQTSMYLCASLQGAPYEQYFGPGTRLTVT.

In this sample, this clonotype turned up many times. In nucleotides, the CDR3 is TGTGCCAGCAGCCTTACAGTCTCGTCCCGAGAGACCCAGTACTTC. Its protein product is CASSLTVSSRETQYF. The rearrangement joins TRBV7-2 to TRBJ2-5; D is ambiguous. Trimming shortened V by 5 bases and J by 4 bases, and 17 bases separated the two germline ends. The germline V gene encodes CDR1 SGHTA and CDR2 FQGNSA. This CDR3 has 15 amino acids.

This clonotype has more than one count but fewer than ten. This chain joins TRBV30 and TRBJ2-1; D ambiguous. Trimming cost V 0 bases and J 8 bases, with 8 bases left between them. The length of the CDR3 is 12 residues. The germline gives CDR1 GTSNPN, CDR2 SVGIG (reference sequence). CDR3 nucleotide sequence: TGTGCCTGGAGTGTATTAGTTGATGAGCAGTTCTTC. Amino acid sequence: CAWSVLVDEQFF.

This clonotype showed up many times. This rearrangement joins TRBV18 to TRBJ1-1; D is unresolved. The CDR3 has 12 amino acids. Germline lookup yields CDR1 KGHSH and CDR2 LQKENI. V was clipped by 2 bases and J by 1 base, with 2 bases between them. In DNA, the CDR3 is TGTGCCAGCTCACCAGAGAACACTGAAGCTTTCTTT. This encodes CASSPENTEAFF.

Remarks on this clonotype: A much more abundant neighbour one base away suggests this may be a read error. The chain combines TRBV7-2 with TRBJ2-7; TRBD1 aligns across 9 bases. CDR3 size: 14 residues. Germline lookup yields CDR1 SGHTA and CDR2 FQGNSA. Trimming cost V 5 bases and J 6 bases; bases outside gene matches: 8. The CDR3 spells CASSLDRGIREQYF. CDR3 nucleotide sequence: TGTGCCAGCAGCCTCGACAGGGGGATTCGCGAGCAGTACTTC.

The table lists this clonotype with many counts. The chain has TRBV6-2 or TRBV6-3 and TRBJ1-5; D possibly corresponds to TRBD1 (5 bases). This CDR3 region has 14 residues. Trimming took off 7 bases at V and 0 bases at J, with 10 bases between the two ends. Germline CDR1 is MNHEY and CDR2 is SVGEGT. The CDR3 protein is CASTTGDSNQPQHF. The CDR3 DNA reads TGTGCCAGCACCACGGGGGATAGCAATCAGCCCCAGCATTTT.

This clonotype was counted at least ten times. The chain has TRBV10-3 and TRBJ2-1; D gene uncertain. Germline V gene data show CDR1 as ENHRY and CDR2 as SYGVKD. V gave up 6 bases and J gave up 6 bases, with 18 bases separating them. The CDR3 consists of 15 residues. CDR3 sequence reads: CAISNQFVAANEQFF. The CDR3 DNA reads as TGTGCCATCAGCAACCAGTTTGTGGCCGCCAATGAGCAGTTCTTC.

J is TRBJ2-3 and V is TRBV12-3 or TRBV12-4; D remains unclear. Deletions cut 3 bases from V and 0 bases from J, with 7 bases between. The CDR3 totals 14 residues. The CDR3 sequence: CASSFFRSTDTQYF. The CDR3 region has the DNA TGTGCCAGCAGTTTTTTTCGGAGCACAGATACGCAGTATTTT.

Many counts were recorded for this clonotype. The genes are TRBV20-1 and TRBJ2-4; TRBD2 aligns across 9 bases. With 5 bases clipped from V and 1 base from J, the junction kept 6 bases outside the gene matches. This CDR3 has 15 amino acids. Germline values: CDR1 DFQATT, CDR2 SNEGSKA (reference sequence). CDR3 amino acids: CSAGSSGDAKNIQYF. CDR3 DNA sequence: TGCAGTGCTGGCTCTAGCGGGGACGCCAAAAACATTCAGTACTTC.

The sample holds a few counts of this clonotype. The rearrangement joins TRBV5-1 to TRBJ2-2, with 7 bases that match TRBD2. CDR1 is SGHRS and CDR2 is YFSETQ in the germline V gene. The ends lost 8 bases at V and 8 bases at J; junction bases unmatched: 9. This CDR3 is 13 amino acids long. This chain's CDR3 is CASGTNLNGELFF. Here the CDR3 DNA reads TGCGCCAGTGGGACTAACCTTAATGGGGAGCTGTTTTTT.

This clonotype was recorded a few times. This chain connects TRBV5-6 to TRBJ1-1; perhaps TRBD1 as D (6 bases). CDR1 is SGHDT and CDR2 is YYEEEE in the germline V gene. V lost 3 bases to trimming and J lost 1 base, with 13 bases between them. The CDR3 is 15 amino acids. The DNA of the CDR3 is TGTGCCAGCAGCTCATCCGGGACACGGAACACTGAAGCTTTCTTT. Amino acid sequence: CASSSSGTRNTEAFF.